Below are 29 T cell receptor beta chains sequenced from a single sample in a study of T cells expressing NK-cell markers. TCRdb reprocessed the 5' RACE reads and reports one entry per CDR3 protein, with no DNA. This listing includes approximately 150,000 distinct CDR3 sequences. Sequences were obtained from blood T cells: a sorted CD56 or NKG2C T cell subset, CD4+ or CD8+ T cells, or bulk PBMC T cells (not recorded which). The origin of the receptors is a young man in good health.

The rearrangement joins TRBV24-1 to TRBJ2-2. The CDR3 covers 16 residues. Germline V CDR1 and CDR2: KGHDR, SFDVKD. The CDR3 is CATSELGSGSTGELFF.

The chain has TRBV7-9 and TRBJ2-3. The CDR3 loop spans 14 amino acids. Germline V CDR1 and CDR2: SEHNR, FQNEAQ (reference sequence). CDR3 sequence: CASSSELEVNTQYF. The full variable domain, with the rest looked up from reference TRBV7-9 and TRBJ2-3, is DTGVSQNPRHKITKRGQNVTFRCDPISEHNRLYWYRQTLGQGPEFLTYFQNEAQLEKSRLLSDRFSAERPKGSFSTLEIQRTEQGDSAMYLCASSSELEVNTQYFGPGTRLTVL.

The chain recombines TRBV24-1 with TRBJ2-1; TCRdb names TRBD2, which stays unverified in the absence of DNA. The CDR3 consists of 14 residues. The germline CDR1 and CDR2 sequences are KGHDR and SFDVKD. This CDR3 reads CATEGLAGGNEQFF.

This chain uses TRBV20-1 with TRBJ2-7; absent DNA, TCRdb's TRBD1 call cannot be checked. Germline assignment: CDR1 DFQATT and CDR2 SNEGSKA (reference sequence). The CDR3 sequence is 14 residues long. CDR3: CSATEDRGLGEQYF.

The genes are TRBV15 and TRBJ2-2; TCRdb picks TRBD1, but there is no DNA to check that call. The CDR3 has 14 residues. Germline V gene data show CDR1 as LNHNV and CDR2 as YYDKDF (reference sequence). The CDR3 sequence: CATSRDGAAGELFF.

The chain has TRBV12-3 or TRBV12-4 and TRBJ1-1; TCRdb lists TRBD1, though no DNA is available to test this call. The CDR3 spans 15 residues. The CDR3 here is CASRNTGHLNTEAFF.

This CDR3 reads CASSRAGEGYNEQFF. The chain has TRBV5-4 and TRBJ2-1; TCRdb outputs TRBD1, but without DNA this stays unchecked. Germline assignment: CDR1 SGHNT and CDR2 YYREEE (reference sequence). CDR3 length: 15 residues.

This rearrangement joins TRBV7-6 to TRBJ2-2; TCRdb calls TRBD2, which cannot be checked without DNA. Per the germline V gene, CDR1 is SGHVS and CDR2 is FNYEAQ. The CDR3 sequence is 20 residues long. The CDR3 protein is CASSSKREAIQILPTGELFF.

The J gene is TRBJ2-5, the V gene TRBV3-1; lacking DNA, the TRBD1 call made by TCRdb goes unchecked. This CDR3 is built from 14 residues. The germline V gene encodes CDR1 LGHDT and CDR2 YNNKEL (reference sequence). CDR3: CASSQGGVEETQYF.

V and J are TRBV27 and TRBJ2-1; there is no DNA to check the TCRdb D call of TRBD2. This CDR3 contains 18 residues. Germline loops: CDR1 MNHEY, CDR2 SMNVEV (reference sequence). The chain's CDR3 is CASSLAPPSSGVYNEQFF.

This chain connects TRBV6-1 to TRBJ2-1; TCRdb indicates TRBD2, and absent DNA this call remains unverified. The CDR3 covers 17 residues. Germline V gene sequence: CDR1 MNHNS, CDR2 SASEGT. CDR3 sequence: CASSPRTSGMGGSEQFF.

This chain links TRBV7-2 with TRBJ2-1; there is no DNA to check the TCRdb D call of TRBD1. Germline lookup yields CDR1 SGHTA and CDR2 FQGNSA. This CDR3 comprises 15 residues. The CDR3 sequence is CASSTGGAAYNEQFF.

The chain joins TRBV6-1 to TRBJ2-5; no DNA is available, so the TRBD2 call from TCRdb remains unchecked. CDR1 MNHNS and CDR2 SASEGT come from the germline V gene. There are 19 residues in the CDR3. This chain's CDR3 is CASRVPPWASGSGKETQYF.

The rearrangement links TRBV6-1 to TRBJ1-2; the D gene TCRdb calls, TRBD1, cannot be checked with no DNA. Germline V gene lookup returns CDR1 MNHNS and CDR2 SASEGT. The CDR3 contains 16 residues. The chain's CDR3 is CASRGLDRGYNYGYTF.

The rearrangement uses TRBV7-3 and TRBJ2-5. The germline V gene encodes CDR1 SGHTA and CDR2 FQGTGA. The CDR3 is 13 residues long. CDR3 protein: CASSLGVHETQYF. The whole variable domain, filled in from reference TRBV7-3 and TRBJ2-5, reads GAGVSQTPSNKVTEKGKYVELRCDPISGHTALYWYRQSLGQGPEFLIYFQGTGAADDSGLPNDRFFAVRPEGSVSTLKIQRTERGDSAVYLCASSLGVHETQYFGPGTRLLVL.

CDR3 amino acids: CASSKTGPSDEQFF. This sequence joins TRBV12-3 or TRBV12-4 and TRBJ2-1; TCRdb's D call of TRBD2 is untestable without DNA. There are 14 residues in the CDR3.

The CDR3 sequence: CSAWGINQETQYF. The chain recombines TRBV20-1 with TRBJ2-5; TCRdb's assignment of TRBD1 cannot be checked, as there is no DNA. The CDR3 totals 13 residues. Germline values: CDR1 DFQATT, CDR2 SNEGSKA (reference sequence).

V gene TRBV5-6 combines with J gene TRBJ1-1. The CDR3 contains 13 residues. The germline gives CDR1 SGHDT, CDR2 YYEEEE. The CDR3 here is CASSLGEVKEAFF.

The chain employs TRBV30 and TRBJ2-6. CDR1 GTSNPN and CDR2 SVGIG come from the germline V gene (reference sequence). The length of the CDR3 is 13 residues. Here the CDR3 reads CAWSVTGANVLTF. Drawing the rest from reference TRBV30 and TRBJ2-6, the complete variable domain is SQTIHQWPATLVQPVGSPLSLECTVEGTSNPNLYWYRQAAGRGLQLLFYSVGIGQISSEVPQNLSASRPQDRQFILSSKKLLLSDSGFYLCAWSVTGANVLTFGAGSRLTVL.

This sequence joins TRBV19 and TRBJ2-2; TCRdb names TRBD1, which stays unverified in the absence of DNA. The CDR3 is made up of 13 amino acids. In germline, CDR1 is LNHDA, CDR2 SQIVND (reference sequence). This chain's CDR3 is CASSAQGSGELFF.

This chain joins TRBV7-9 and TRBJ2-3; TCRdb designates TRBD1, a call that cannot be tested without DNA. Per germline, CDR1 SEHNR and CDR2 FQNEAQ (reference sequence). This CDR3 is 15 amino acids long. CDR3 sequence: CASSPSTGLTDTQYF. Supplemented by reference TRBV7-9 and TRBJ2-3, the full variable domain reads DTGVSQNPRHKITKRGQNVTFRCDPISEHNRLYWYRQTLGQGPEFLTYFQNEAQLEKSRLLSDRFSAERPKGSFSTLEIQRTEQGDSAMYLCASSPSTGLTDTQYFGPGTRLTVL.

The chain recombines TRBV4-3 with TRBJ2-7. This CDR3 has 14 amino acids. Germline CDR1 and CDR2: LGHNA and YSLEER. The CDR3 sequence is CASSQDSWQDEQYF.

The genes are TRBV6-5 and TRBJ1-2; the D gene TCRdb calls, TRBD1, cannot be checked with no DNA. The CDR3 is made up of 17 amino acids. Per the germline V gene, CDR1 is MNHEY and CDR2 is SVGAGI. Here the CDR3 reads CASSSTGQFEVNYGYTF.

The chain recombines TRBV28 with TRBJ2-5; the D call from TCRdb, TRBD2, cannot be confirmed without DNA. CDR1 and CDR2 from the germline V gene are MDHEN and SYDVKM. This CDR3 has 15 amino acids. The CDR3 sequence: CASSWSGSNQETQYF.

This rearrangement joins TRBV15 to TRBJ2-1; there is no DNA to check the TCRdb D call of TRBD1. This CDR3 is 13 amino acids long. CDR1 LNHNV and CDR2 YYDKDF come from the germline V gene (reference sequence). The chain's CDR3 is CATSRLSGNEQFF.

The CDR3 loop is CASNPSEASTDTQYF. This chain uses TRBV7-6 with TRBJ2-3. Per germline, CDR1 SGHVS and CDR2 FNYEAQ. The CDR3 contains 15 residues.

The chain is built from TRBV10-3 and TRBJ2-7; the D call from TCRdb, TRBD2, cannot be confirmed without DNA. Germline V gene lookup returns CDR1 ENHRY and CDR2 SYGVKD. This CDR3 is 15 amino acids long. This CDR3 is CAIRPGPSGSYEQYF.

This chain links TRBV5-4 with TRBJ2-1; TCRdb proposes TRBD2, but this gene call is untestable without DNA. The CDR3 spans 15 residues. Germline lookup yields CDR1 SGHNT and CDR2 YYREEE (reference sequence). The CDR3 is CASTPGLAGYNEQFF.

The gene calls are TRBV4-3 and TRBJ1-4; as DNA is missing, the TRBD1 call by TCRdb cannot be tested. Germline CDR1 is LGHNA and CDR2 is YSLEER. The CDR3 covers 15 residues. The CDR3 here is CASSQTTGRDEKLFF.